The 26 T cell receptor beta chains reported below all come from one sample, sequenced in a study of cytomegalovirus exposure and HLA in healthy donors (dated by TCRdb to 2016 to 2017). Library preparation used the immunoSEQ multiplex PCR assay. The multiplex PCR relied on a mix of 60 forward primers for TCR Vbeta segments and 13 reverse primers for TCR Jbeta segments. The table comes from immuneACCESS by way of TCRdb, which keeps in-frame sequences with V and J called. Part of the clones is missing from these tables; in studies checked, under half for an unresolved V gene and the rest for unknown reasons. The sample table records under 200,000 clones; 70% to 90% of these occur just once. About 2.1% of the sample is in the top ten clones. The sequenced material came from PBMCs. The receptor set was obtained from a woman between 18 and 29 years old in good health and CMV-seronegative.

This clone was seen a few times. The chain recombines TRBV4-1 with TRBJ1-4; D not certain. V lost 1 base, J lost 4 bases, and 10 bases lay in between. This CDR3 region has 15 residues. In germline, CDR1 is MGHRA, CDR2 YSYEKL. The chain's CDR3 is CASSQGGAVNEKLFF. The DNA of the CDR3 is TGCGCCAGCAGCCAAGGTGGAGCGGTTAATGAAAAACTGTTTTTT.

CDR3 DNA: TGTGCCAGCACTCCCTGGACAGGGGCTCTCACTGAAGCTTTCTTT. Translated: CASTPWTGALTEAFF. The genes are TRBV28 and TRBJ1-1, with TRBD1 identical over 9 bases. From germline, CDR1 is MDHEN and CDR2 SYDVKM. The CDR3 consists of 15 residues. The trim removed 7 bases at V and 4 bases at J, leaving 10 bases unmatched.

In nucleotides, the CDR3 is TGTGCCAGCAGTTTAAGCGCGGGCAGGGGACTGTTTTTT. It specifies CASSLSAGRGLFF. The chain recombines TRBV28 with TRBJ1-4; tentative D call: TRBD1 (6 bases). CDR1 is MDHEN, CDR2 SYDVKM, per germline. The CDR3 is 13 amino acids. The germline V and J ends were trimmed by 2 bases and 13 bases, with 14 bases remaining between them.

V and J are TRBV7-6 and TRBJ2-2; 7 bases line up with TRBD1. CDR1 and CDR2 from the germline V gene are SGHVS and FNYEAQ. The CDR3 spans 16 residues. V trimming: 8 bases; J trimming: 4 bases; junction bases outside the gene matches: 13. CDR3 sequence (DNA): TGTGCCAGCGAAGAGTGGGGACAGCACCTCACCGGGGAGCTGTTTTTT. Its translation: CASEEWGQHLTGELFF.

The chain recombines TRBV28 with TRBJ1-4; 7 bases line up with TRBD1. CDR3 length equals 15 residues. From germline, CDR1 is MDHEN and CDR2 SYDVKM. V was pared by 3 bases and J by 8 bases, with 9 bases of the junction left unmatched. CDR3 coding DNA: TGTGCCAGCAGTTTCCCGGGACAGAGGAACGAAAAACTGTTTTTT. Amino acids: CASSFPGQRNEKLFF.

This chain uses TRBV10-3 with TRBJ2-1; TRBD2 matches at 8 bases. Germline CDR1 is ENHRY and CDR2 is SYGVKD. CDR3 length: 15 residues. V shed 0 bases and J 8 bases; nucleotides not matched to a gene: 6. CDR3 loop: CAISESGLGVHEQFF. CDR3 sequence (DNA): TGTGCCATCAGTGAGTCGGGACTAGGCGTCCATGAGCAGTTCTTC.

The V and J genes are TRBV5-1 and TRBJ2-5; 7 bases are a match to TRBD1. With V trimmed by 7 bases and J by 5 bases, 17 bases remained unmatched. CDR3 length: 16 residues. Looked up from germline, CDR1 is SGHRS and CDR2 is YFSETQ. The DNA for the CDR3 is TGCGCCAGCGGGTACTCGGGCAGGGGGTTTTCGGAGACCCAGTACTTC. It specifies CASGYSGRGFSETQYF.

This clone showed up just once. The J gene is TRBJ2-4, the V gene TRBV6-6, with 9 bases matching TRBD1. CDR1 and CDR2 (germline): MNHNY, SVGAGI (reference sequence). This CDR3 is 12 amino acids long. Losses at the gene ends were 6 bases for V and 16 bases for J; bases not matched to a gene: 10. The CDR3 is CASRSSGTGLYF. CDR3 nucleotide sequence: TGTGCCAGCAGATCTTCGGGGACAGGGCTTTACTTC.

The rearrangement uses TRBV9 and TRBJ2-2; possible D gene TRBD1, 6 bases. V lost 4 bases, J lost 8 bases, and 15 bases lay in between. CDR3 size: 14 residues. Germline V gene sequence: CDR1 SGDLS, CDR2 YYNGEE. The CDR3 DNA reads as TGTGCCAGCAGCTCCCTCAGGGGCGGGGGGGAGCTGTTTTTT. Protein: CASSSLRGGGELFF.

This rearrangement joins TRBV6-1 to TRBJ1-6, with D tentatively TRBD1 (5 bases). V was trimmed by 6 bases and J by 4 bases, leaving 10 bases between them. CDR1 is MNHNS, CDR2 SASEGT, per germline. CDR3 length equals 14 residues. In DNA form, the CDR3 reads TGTGCCAGCAGACCGACAGCATATAATTCACCCCTCCACTTT. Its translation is CASRPTAYNSPLHF.

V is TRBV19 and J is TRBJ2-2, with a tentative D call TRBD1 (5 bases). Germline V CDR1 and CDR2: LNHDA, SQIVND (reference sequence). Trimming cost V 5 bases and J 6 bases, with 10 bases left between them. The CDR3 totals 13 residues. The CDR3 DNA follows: TGTGCCAGTAGTGCCAGGGTGGCCGGGGAGCTGTTTTTT. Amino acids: CASSARVAGELFF.

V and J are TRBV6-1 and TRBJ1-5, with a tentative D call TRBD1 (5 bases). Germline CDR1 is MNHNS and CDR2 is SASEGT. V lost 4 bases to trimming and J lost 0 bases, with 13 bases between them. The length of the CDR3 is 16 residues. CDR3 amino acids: CASSAPPGFSNQPQHF. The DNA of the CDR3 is TGTGCCAGCAGTGCCCCCCCAGGGTTTAGCAATCAGCCCCAGCATTTT.

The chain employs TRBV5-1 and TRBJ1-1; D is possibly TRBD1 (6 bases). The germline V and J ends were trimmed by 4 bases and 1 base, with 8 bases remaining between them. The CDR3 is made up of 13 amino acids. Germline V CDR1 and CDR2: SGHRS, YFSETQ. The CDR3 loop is CASSRDTNTEAFF. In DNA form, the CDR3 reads TGCGCCAGCAGCCGGGACACGAACACTGAAGCTTTCTTT.

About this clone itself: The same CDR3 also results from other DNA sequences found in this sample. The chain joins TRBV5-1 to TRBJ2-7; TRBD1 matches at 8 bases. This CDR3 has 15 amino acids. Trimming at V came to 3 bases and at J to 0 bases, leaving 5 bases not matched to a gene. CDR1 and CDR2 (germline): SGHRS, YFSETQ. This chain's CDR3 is CASSSGTGSSYEQYF. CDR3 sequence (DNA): TGCGCCAGCAGCTCCGGGACAGGTAGCTCCTACGAGCAGTACTTC.

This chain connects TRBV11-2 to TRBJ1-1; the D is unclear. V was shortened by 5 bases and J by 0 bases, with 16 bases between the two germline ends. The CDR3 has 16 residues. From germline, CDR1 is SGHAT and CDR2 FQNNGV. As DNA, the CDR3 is TGTGCCAGCAGCGGCTCGGGTCTTATAATGAACACTGAAGCTTTCTTT. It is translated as CASSGSGLIMNTEAFF.

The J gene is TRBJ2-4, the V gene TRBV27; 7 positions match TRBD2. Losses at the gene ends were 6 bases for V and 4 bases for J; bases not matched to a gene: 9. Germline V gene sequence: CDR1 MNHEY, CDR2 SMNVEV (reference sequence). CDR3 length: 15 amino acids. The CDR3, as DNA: TGTGCCAGCAGGGATAGGGAGGGGCTAAAAAACATTCAGTACTTC. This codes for CASRDREGLKNIQYF.

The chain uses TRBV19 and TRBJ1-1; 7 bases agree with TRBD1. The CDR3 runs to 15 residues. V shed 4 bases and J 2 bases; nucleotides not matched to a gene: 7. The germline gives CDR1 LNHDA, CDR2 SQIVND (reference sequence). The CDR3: CASSSPAGGNTEAFF. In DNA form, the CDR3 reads TGTGCCAGTAGTAGCCCTGCAGGGGGAAACACTGAAGCTTTCTTT.

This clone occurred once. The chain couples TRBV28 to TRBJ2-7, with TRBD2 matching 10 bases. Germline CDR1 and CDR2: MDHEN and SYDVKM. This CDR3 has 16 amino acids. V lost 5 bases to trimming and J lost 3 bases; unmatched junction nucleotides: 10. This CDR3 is CASSLPSSGSYYEQYF. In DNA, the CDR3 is TGTGCCAGCAGTCTCCCTTCTAGCGGGAGTTACTACGAGCAGTACTTC.

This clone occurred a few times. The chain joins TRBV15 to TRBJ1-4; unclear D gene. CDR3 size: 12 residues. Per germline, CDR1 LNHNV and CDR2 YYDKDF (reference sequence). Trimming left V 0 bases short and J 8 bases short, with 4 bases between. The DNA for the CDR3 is TGTGCCACCAGCAGAGAGCGGGAAAAACTGTTTTTT. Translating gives CATSREREKLFF.

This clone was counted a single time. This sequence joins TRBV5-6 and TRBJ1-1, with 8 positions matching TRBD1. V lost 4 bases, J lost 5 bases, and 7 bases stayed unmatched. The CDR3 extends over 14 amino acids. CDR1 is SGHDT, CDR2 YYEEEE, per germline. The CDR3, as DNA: TGTGCCAGCAGCGCGGACAGGGTAAATACTGAAGCTTTCTTT. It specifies CASSADRVNTEAFF.

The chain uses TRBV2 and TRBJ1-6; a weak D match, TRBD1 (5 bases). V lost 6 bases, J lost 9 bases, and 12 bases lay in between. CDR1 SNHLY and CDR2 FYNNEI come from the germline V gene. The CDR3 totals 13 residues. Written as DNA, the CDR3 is TGTGCCAGCAGGGATACAGGCGTTTCACCCCTCCACTTT. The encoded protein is CASRDTGVSPLHF. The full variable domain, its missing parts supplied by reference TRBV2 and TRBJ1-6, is EPEVTQTPSHQVTQMGQEVILRCVPISNHLYFYWYRQILGQKVEFLVSFYNNEISEKSEIFDDQFSVERPDGSNFTLKIRSTKLEDSAMYFCASRDTGVSPLHFGNGTRLTVT.

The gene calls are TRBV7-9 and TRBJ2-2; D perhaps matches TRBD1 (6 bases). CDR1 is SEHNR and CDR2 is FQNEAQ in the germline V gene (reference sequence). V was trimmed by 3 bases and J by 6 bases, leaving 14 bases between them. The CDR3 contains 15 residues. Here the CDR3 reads CASSLGRGDPGELFF. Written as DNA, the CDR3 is TGTGCCAGCAGCTTGGGCAGGGGCGATCCCGGGGAGCTGTTTTTT. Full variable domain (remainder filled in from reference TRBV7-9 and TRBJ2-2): DTGVSQNPRHKITKRGQNVTFRCDPISEHNRLYWYRQTLGQGPEFLTYFQNEAQLEKSRLLSDRFSAERPKGSFSTLEIQRTEQGDSAMYLCASSLGRGDPGELFFGEGSRLTVL.

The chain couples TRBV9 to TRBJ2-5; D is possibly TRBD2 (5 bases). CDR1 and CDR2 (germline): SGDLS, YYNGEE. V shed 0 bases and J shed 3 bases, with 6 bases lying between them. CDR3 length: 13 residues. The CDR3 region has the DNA TGTGCCAGCAGCGTAGCCGGGAAAGAGACCCAGTACTTC. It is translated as CASSVAGKETQYF.

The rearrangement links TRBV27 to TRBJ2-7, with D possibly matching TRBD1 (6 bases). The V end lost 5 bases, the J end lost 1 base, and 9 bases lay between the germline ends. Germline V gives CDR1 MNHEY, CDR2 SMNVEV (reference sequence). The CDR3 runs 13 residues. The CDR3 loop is CASSPGQSYEQYF. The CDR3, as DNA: TGTGCCAGCAGTCCTGGACAGTCCTACGAGCAGTACTTC.

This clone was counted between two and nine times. CDR3 region: CASSGGASGLNEQFF. CDR3 bases: TGTGCCAGCAGCGGGGGGGCTAGCGGGCTCAATGAGCAGTTCTTC. V usage is TRBV5-4 and J usage is TRBJ2-1; 8 nucleotides align to TRBD2. This CDR3 contains 15 residues. V shed 4 bases and J 6 bases; nucleotides not matched to a gene: 9. The germline CDR1 and CDR2 sequences are SGHNT and YYREEE (reference sequence).

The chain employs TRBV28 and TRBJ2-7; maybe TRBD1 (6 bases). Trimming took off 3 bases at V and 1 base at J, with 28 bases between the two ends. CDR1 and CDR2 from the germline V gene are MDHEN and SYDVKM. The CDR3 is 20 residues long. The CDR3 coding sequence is TGTGCCAGCAGTTTCCTCGCGTCAAGAACCAACAGGGCTCAATCCTACGAGCAGTACTTC. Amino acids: CASSFLASRTNRAQSYEQYF.